This T cell receptor beta chain was identified during a study of CD8+ T cells in alopecia areata. This CDR3 spans 14 amino acids. The V gene's germline CDR1 is SQVTM and CDR2 ANQGSEA. V shed 4 bases and J shed 1 base, with 13 bases lying between them. Following extraction, RNA underwent reverse transcription to cDNA, which served as the sequencing template. Assay used: immunoSEQ multiplex PCR; TCRdb lists only in-frame clones, some missing. The sample has a few hundred thousand clones; 50% to 70% are singletons. With respect to this clone: Its antigen is not known.

Treatment given: oral pan-JAK inhibitor, 5-10 mg twice daily. Study observations and caveats: Both scalp clonality and the expanded CD8+ clones among the top 100 showed a significant decrease with tofacitinib. Especially in alopecia totalis/universalis, lesional scalp showed greater clonality than normal scalp did.

This clonotype was obtained from a human donor with alopecia areata. The input for sequencing was CD4+ T cells sorted from blood, taken at week 4, from a patient treated with tofacitinib. The chain employs TRBV29-1 and TRBJ1-1; D not certain. CDR3 region: CSVGSTLGNTEAFF. CDR3 coding DNA: TGCAGCGTTGGAAGTACATTAGGGAACACTGAAGCTTTCTTT. Full variable domain (rest looked up from reference TRBV29-1 and TRBJ1-1): SAVISQKPSRDICQRGTSLTIQCQVDSQVTMMFWYRQQPGQSLTLIATANQGSEATYESGFVIDKFPISRPNLTFSTLTVSNMSPEDSSIYLCSVGSTLGNTEAFFGQGTRLTVV.